This entry features one T cell receptor beta chain sequence. V was shortened by 1 base and J by 1 base, with 4 bases between the two germline ends. Germline V gene sequence: CDR1 SGHTA, CDR2 FQGNSA. The CDR3 runs 13 residues. The sample originates from a study of Ad26.COV2.S vaccination and SARS-CoV-2 variants. This sample's treatment: 15 to 20 received Ad26.COV2.S at low or high dose, single or two shots; about five received placebo; per-sample allocation not given. It was on day 63 after the first vaccine or placebo injection that samples were taken. Measured with immunoSEQ multiplex PCR; TCRdb has only the in-frame clones, and not every one. The sample has hundreds of thousands of clones; 92% are singletons.

This receptor was identified in a person aged 18 to 59 who received the Ad26.COV2.S COVID-19 vaccine or a placebo. The V and J genes are TRBV7-2 and TRBJ2-5; D unclear. The sequencing here drew on peripheral blood, taken in a trial of Ad26.COV2.S vaccine versus placebo. The CDR3 sequence: CASSLGVQETQYF. The DNA for the CDR3 is TGTGCCAGCAGCTTAGGGGTCCAAGAGACCCAGTACTTC.